The subject of this entry is one T cell receptor (beta chain). What antigen it recognizes has not been identified. No much larger clonotype is one base removed from it; base qualities were not supplied. The immunoSEQ hsTCRB v3.0 assay was used at survey level resolution to sequence the TRB variable region. A depth of roughly 35,000-55,000 T-cell genomes per sample was targeted for TRB sequencing. Pooled TRB libraries were sequenced on an Illumina MiSeq with a v3 150-cycle kit. As for how the authors treated the data: Repertoire analysis was run in R within a reproducible Nextflow workflow that covered QC, data transformation and analysis. LymphoSeq2, an R package for exploring AIRR-Seq data, was used to implement custom analyses. After excluding a handful of samples that yielded fewer than 5000 total TRB sequences, 150 to 200 HIV repertoires remained for analysis. Among the 170 to 200 HIV repertoires that were kept, approximately 61 were collected before ART initiation and around 130 were collected after ART initiation. Repertoires were downsampled to 5000 TRB nucleotide sequences, and summary statistics were averaged over 100 downsampling iterations. TRB sequences were retained for analysis only if CDR3 regions of at least seven amino acids were present. Two measures captured diversity: a Shannon entropy-derived clonality score and the Gini coefficient. Repertoire networks linked the top 5000 CDR3 amino acid sequences whenever two sequences differed by an edit distance of one. GLIPH2 predicted antigen specificity groups and MHC restriction for TRB CDR3 amino acid sequences. Known CMV, EBV, HIV or tissue antigen associations were flagged by matching CDR3 amino acid sequences against VDJdb and McPAS-TCR. Pre-ART, post-ART and control groups were compared with Wilcoxon signed-rank tests and Holm-Bonferroni correction. The table comes from immuneACCESS by way of TCRdb, which keeps in-frame sequences with V and J called. Part of the clones is missing from these tables; in studies checked, under half for an unresolved V gene and the rest for unknown reasons. V and J calls plus clone size are reproduced from that table; the DNA served to infer D and trimming. Here the sample has 13,000 to 15,000 clones; over 70% occur a single time. Jointly, the top ten make up under 20% of the sample.

Compared with germline, V lacks 8 bases and J lacks 8 bases; bases without a gene match: 13. The CDR3, cysteine through phenylalanine, is 15 amino acids long. Solely the CDR3 DNA is kept, with 45 bases framed from the first base. The germline V gene (reference sequence) supplies CDR1 LNHDA and CDR2 SQIVND. This specimen comes from a study of long-term antiretroviral therapy in people with HIV (dated by TCRdb to between 2021 and 2024). With respect to the entire study: Collection of the earliest samples took place about a decade ahead of the 2015 WHO recommendation for immediate ART, at a time when ART was typically delayed until CD4 counts fell. Whether ART initiation and durable HIV suppression were associated with changes in peripheral blood TRB repertoire composition and diversity was tested in a retrospective serial study. A total of roughly 200 cryopreserved PBMC samples came from 30 adults with confirmed HIV infection and were collected serially over a mean of around 6 years (range 1-12). Of the approximately 32 participants with HIV, approximately twelve were female. No cross-contamination during QIAcube processing was seen in test extractions of a monoclonal T-cell line run alongside roughly 30 polyclonal samples.

The full study reports these points: HIV repertoires had narrower CDR3 length ranges than controls, and the network structure suggested an antigen-experienced repertoire that shifted only slightly toward naive after ART. Since PBMC availability was limited, sequencing covered only the TCR beta chain, with no alpha chain pairing. Because pre-ART samples had limited cell numbers, profiling was done on unsorted PBMC rather than on sorted CD4+ and CD8+ T cells. The samples span the years 2004 to 2017, and the ART regimens used at that time may not be as effective as current regimens. ART initiation was associated with a significant increase in TRB diversity, but diversity stayed significantly below transplant donor controls even after long-term ART. Inferences about post-ART repertoire changes were limited because no data were available on ART adherence, viral resistance or therapy changes. At every time point, the repertoire was dominated by expanded TRB clones first identified before ART initiation, although this dominance fluctuated and, in many PLHIV, declined after ART.

To be included, a participant needed at least one PBMC sample from before ART initiation plus at least two post-ART samples. All participants with HIV were treated in the United States of America. Before DNA extraction, cryopreserved samples of about 0.95-11 million PBMC were thawed and washed. At the time of the earliest PBMC sample, participants with HIV were aged between roughly 23 and 60 years. PBMC samples were contributed by each participant from 1-4 timepoints before ART initiation and 2-8 timepoints after ART initiation, with a median of 7 samples. For every participant, serial HIV viral load, CD4+ T-cell count, ART history and demographic data were obtained. A Qiagen kit on a QIAcube was used to extract genomic DNA from unsorted PBMC, with samples processed in batches of 12.

The V gene is TRBV19 and the J gene is TRBJ2-2; 8 bases in the middle match TRBD1. The sequenced sample was unsorted PBMCs, obtained 1.3 years before starting antiretroviral therapy. The clonotype originates from a man aged 35 to 55 with HIV. The CDR3 region: CASRLSQGATGELFF. The DNA is TGTGCCAGTCGATTGAGCCAGGGGGCAACGGGGGAGCTGTTTTTT.